This T cell receptor (beta chain) came from a study of cytomegalovirus exposure and HLA in healthy donors. Regarding the study as a whole: It was reported that the classifier diagnosed cytomegalovirus status with high specificity and sensitivity in both the original and validation cohorts. A missense DCLRE1C variant was associated with V- and J-gene trimming of TCR beta chains in a later analysis, and an independent cohort replicated the association.

Germline V gene sequence: CDR1 ENHRY, CDR2 SYGVKD. V dropped 2 bases and J dropped 1 base, with 13 bases sitting between them. The CDR3 sequence is 16 residues long. A word on this clone: The antigen is not known.

With 60 Vbeta and 13 Jbeta primers, the PCR was carried out. The authors' processing: Roughly 11 million shared chains were among the roughly 80 million unique TCR beta chains that a later analysis counted. The method was immunoSEQ multiplex PCR; TCRdb's version includes in-frame clones alone and lacks a portion of them. Clone size and V and J calls were adopted from that table, with D and trimming inferred from the DNA. The table includes roughly 190,000 clones, 80% to 90% detected once. This chain connects TRBV10-3 to TRBJ2-3; D gene uncertain. This clonotype originated in a man aged 35 to 55 in good health and CMV-seropositive. The specimen was PBMCs. The CDR3 loop is CAISEENPRGTDTQYF. The CDR3 DNA follows: TGTGCCATCAGTGAGGAAAACCCCCGAGGCACAGATACGCAGTATTTT.